This TCR beta chain stems from a study of Graves' ophthalmopathy and Graves' hyperthyroidism. At least ten counts were recorded for this clonotype. RNA transcripts yielded amplified TCR beta CDR3 regions. Investigators did first-round RT-PCR with HTBI primers, then second-round multiplex PCR. One entry per CDR3 protein, called by TCRdb with MiXCR from the multiplex PCR reads. The table lists under 200,000 distinct CDR3 sequences, under 40% of them singletons, with under 7% in the top ten. Germline CDR1 MNHEY, CDR2 SVGEGT. The CDR3 contains 14 residues. V was cut by 10 bases and J by 6 bases, with 21 bases left in between.

The TCR sequence derives from a woman in her thirties or forties with Graves' ophthalmopathy. What was sequenced was peripheral blood. V is TRBV6-2 or TRBV6-3 and J is TRBJ1-1; D is ambiguous. This CDR3 is CATIPKNPVSEAFF. CDR3 nucleotides: TGTGCCACCATACCTAAAAACCCGGTATCTGAAGCTTTCTTT.